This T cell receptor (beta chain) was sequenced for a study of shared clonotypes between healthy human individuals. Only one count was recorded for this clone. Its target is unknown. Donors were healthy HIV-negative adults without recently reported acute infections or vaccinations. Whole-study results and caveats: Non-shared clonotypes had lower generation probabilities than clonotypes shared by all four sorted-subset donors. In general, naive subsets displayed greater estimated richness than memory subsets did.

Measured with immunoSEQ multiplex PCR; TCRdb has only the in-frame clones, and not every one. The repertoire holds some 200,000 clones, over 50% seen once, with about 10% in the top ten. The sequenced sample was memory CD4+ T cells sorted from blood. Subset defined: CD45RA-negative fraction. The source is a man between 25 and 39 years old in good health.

CDR3 in amino acids: CASSVEGDRGIADTQYF. The CDR3 DNA sequence: TGTGCCAGCAGCGTAGAGGGGGACAGGGGGATAGCAGATACGCAGTATTTT. The V call is TRBV9, the J call TRBJ2-3; 11 bases are shared with TRBD1. The CDR3 extends over 17 amino acids. Trimming removed 0 bases from V and 4 bases from J; junction bases left unmatched: 7. Germline assignment: CDR1 SGDLS and CDR2 YYNGEE. Filled out from reference TRBV9 and TRBJ2-3, the complete variable domain reads DSGVTQTPKHLITATGQRVTLRCSPRSGDLSVYWYQQSLDQGLQFLIQYYNGEERAKGNILERFSAQQFPDLHSELNLSSLELGDSALYFCASSVEGDRGIADTQYFGPGTRLTVL.